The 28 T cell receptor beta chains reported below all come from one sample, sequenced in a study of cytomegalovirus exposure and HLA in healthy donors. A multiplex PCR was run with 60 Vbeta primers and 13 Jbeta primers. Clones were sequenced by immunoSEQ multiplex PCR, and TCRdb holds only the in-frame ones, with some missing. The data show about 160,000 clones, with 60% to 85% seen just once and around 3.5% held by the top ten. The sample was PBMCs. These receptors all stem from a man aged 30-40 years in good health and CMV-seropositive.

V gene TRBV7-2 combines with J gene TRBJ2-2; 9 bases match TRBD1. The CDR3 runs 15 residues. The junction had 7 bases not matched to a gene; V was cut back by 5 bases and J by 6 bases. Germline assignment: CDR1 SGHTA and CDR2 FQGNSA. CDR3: CASSPGTGWSGELFF. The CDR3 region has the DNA TGTGCCAGCAGCCCAGGGACAGGGTGGTCCGGGGAGCTGTTTTTT.

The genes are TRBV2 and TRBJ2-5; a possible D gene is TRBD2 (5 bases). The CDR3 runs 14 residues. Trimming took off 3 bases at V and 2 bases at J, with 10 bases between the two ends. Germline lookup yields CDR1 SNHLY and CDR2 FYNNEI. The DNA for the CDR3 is TGTGCCAGCAGTGATAACAAGCGGCAAGAGACCCAGTACTTC. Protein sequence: CASSDNKRQETQYF.

The CDR3 protein is CASSLWDRPDQPQHF. The CDR3 DNA follows: TGTGCCAGCAGTTTATGGGACAGGCCGGATCAGCCCCAGCATTTT. V gene TRBV28 combines with J gene TRBJ1-5, with TRBD1 matching 7 bases. Germline loops: CDR1 MDHEN, CDR2 SYDVKM. The junction had 4 bases not matched to a gene; V was cut back by 0 bases and J by 5 bases. This CDR3 comprises 15 residues.

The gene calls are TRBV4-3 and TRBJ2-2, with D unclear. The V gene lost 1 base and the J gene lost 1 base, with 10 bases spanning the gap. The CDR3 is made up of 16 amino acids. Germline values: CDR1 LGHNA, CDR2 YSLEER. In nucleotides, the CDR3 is TGCGCCAGCAGCCAAGGGCCCTCCCTGAACACCGGGGAGCTGTTTTTT. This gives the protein CASSQGPSLNTGELFF.

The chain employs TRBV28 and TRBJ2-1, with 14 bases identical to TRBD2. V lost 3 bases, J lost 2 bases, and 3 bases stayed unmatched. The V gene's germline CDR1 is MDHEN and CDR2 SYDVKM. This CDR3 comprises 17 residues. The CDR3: CASSLTSGGAAYNEQFF. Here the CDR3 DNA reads TGTGCCAGCAGTTTGACTAGCGGGGGGGCGGCCTACAATGAGCAGTTCTTC.

CDR3 in DNA: TGTGCCAGCAGCACCCGACAGGGAGGAGTTAGCAATCAGCCCCAGCATTTT. This encodes CASSTRQGGVSNQPQHF. This sequence joins TRBV21-1 and TRBJ1-5; no check of the table's D call, TRBD1, against the DNA was made. TRBV21-1 is designated a pseudogene. The CDR3 totals 17 residues.

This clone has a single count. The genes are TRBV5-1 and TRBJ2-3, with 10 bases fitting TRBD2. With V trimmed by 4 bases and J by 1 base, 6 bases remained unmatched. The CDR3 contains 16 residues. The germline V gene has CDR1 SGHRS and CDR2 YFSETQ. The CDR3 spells CASSPRSGGGTDTQYF. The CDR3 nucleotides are TGCGCCAGCAGCCCCCGCAGCGGGGGGGGCACAGATACGCAGTATTTT.

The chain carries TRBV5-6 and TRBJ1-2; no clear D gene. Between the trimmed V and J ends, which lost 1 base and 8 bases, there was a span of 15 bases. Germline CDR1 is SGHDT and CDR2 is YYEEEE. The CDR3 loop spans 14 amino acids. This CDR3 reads CASSLTPTLGGYTF. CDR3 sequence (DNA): TGTGCCAGCAGCTTGACCCCAACCTTGGGCGGCTACACCTTC.

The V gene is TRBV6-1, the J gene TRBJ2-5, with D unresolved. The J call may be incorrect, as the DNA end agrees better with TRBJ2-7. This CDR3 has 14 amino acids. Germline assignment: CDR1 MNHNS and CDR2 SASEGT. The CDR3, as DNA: TGTGCCAGCAGTGAGCTCGTGTTATCCTACGAGCAGTACTTC. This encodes CASSELVLSYEQYF.

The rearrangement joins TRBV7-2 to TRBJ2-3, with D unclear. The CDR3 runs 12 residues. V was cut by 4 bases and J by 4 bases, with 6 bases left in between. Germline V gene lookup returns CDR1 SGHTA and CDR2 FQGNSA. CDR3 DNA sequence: TGTGCCAGCAGCTCCAACTCAGATACGCAGTATTTT. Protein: CASSSNSDTQYF. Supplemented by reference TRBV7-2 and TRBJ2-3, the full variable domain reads GAGVSQSPSNKVTEKGKDVELRCDPISGHTALYWYRQSLGQGLEFLIYFQGNSAPDKSGLPSDRFSAERTGGSVSTLTIQRTQQEDSAVYLCASSSNSDTQYFGPGTRLTVL.

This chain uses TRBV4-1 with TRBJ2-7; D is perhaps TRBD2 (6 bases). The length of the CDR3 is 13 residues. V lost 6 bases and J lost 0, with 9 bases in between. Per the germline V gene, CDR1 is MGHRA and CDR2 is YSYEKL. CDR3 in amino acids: CASRAGSSYEQYF. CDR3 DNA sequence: TGCGCCAGCAGGGCCGGGAGCTCCTACGAGCAGTACTTC.

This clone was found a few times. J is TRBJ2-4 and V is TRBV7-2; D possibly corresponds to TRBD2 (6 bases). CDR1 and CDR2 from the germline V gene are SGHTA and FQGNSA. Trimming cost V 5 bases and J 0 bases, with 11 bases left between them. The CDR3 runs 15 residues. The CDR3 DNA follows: TGTGCCAGCAGCCCCCCGGGACTAGCCAAAAACATTCAGTACTTC. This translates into CASSPPGLAKNIQYF.

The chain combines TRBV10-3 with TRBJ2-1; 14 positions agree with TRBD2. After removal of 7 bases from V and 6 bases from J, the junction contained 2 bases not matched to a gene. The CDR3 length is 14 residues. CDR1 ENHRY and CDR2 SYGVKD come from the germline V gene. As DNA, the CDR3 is TGTGCCATCATGGGGACTAGCGGGGGCAATGAGCAGTTCTTC. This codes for CAIMGTSGGNEQFF.

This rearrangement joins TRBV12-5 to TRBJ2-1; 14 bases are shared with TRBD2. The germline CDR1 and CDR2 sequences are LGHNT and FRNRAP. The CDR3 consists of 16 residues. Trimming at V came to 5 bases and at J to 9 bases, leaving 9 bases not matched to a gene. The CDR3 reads CASGPPTSGGVGEQFF. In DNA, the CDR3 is TGTGCTAGTGGTCCCCCGACTAGCGGGGGGGTTGGTGAGCAGTTCTTC.

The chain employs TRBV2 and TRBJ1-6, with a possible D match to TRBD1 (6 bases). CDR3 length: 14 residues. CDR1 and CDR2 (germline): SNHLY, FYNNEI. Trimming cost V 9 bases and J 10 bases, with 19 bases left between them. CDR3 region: CARTRGGRGSPLHF. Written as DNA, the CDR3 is TGTGCCAGGACCAGAGGGGGAAGGGGATCACCCCTCCACTTT.

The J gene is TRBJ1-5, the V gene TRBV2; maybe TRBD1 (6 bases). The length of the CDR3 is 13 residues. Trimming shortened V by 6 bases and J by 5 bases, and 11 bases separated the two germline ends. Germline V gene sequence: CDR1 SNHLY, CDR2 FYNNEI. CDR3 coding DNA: TGTGCCAGCAGCGTACAGGGCGATCAGCCCCAGCATTTT. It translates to CASSVQGDQPQHF.

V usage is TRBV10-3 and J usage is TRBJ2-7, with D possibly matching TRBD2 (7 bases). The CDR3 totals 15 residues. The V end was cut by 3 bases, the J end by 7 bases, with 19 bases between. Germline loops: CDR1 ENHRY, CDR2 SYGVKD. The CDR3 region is CAISDGTSGAVEQYF. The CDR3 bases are TGTGCCATCAGTGATGGGACAAGCGGGGCCGTTGAGCAGTACTTC.

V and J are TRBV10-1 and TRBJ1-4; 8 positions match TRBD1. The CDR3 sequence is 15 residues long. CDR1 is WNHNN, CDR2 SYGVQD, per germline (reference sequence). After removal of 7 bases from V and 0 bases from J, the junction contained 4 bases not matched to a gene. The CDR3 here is CASNQGAATNEKLFF. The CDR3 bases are TGCGCCAGCAACCAGGGGGCGGCAACTAATGAAAAACTGTTTTTT.

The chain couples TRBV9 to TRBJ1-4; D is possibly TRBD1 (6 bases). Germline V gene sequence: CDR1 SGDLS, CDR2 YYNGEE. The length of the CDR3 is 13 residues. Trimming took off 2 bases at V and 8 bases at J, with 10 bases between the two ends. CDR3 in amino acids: CASSVGQGEKLFF. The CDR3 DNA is TGTGCCAGCAGCGTGGGGCAGGGGGAAAAACTGTTTTTT.

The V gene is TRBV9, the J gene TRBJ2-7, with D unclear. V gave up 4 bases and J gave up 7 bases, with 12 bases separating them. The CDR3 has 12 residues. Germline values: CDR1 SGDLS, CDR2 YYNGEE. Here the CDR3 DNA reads TGTGCCAGCAGCCCGTCCGACGGGGAGCAGTACTTC. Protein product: CASSPSDGEQYF.

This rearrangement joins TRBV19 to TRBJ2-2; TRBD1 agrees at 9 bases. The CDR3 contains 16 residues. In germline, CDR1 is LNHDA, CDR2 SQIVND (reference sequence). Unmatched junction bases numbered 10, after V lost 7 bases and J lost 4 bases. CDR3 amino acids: CASNPGTGSSTGELFF. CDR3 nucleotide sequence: TGTGCCAGTAACCCCGGGACAGGGTCGAGCACCGGGGAGCTGTTTTTT.

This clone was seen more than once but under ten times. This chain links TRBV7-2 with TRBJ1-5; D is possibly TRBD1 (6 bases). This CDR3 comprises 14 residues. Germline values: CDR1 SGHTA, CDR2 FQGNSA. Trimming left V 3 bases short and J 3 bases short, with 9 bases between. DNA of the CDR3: TGTGCCAGCAGCTTGAGGGACAACAATCAGCCCCAGCATTTT. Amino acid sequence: CASSLRDNNQPQHF.

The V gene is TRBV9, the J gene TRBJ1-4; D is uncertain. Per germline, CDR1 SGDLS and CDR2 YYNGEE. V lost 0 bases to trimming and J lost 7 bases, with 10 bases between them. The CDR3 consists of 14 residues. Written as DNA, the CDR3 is TGTGCCAGCAGCGTAGGTACCTACGGTGAAAAACTGTTTTTT. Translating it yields CASSVGTYGEKLFF.

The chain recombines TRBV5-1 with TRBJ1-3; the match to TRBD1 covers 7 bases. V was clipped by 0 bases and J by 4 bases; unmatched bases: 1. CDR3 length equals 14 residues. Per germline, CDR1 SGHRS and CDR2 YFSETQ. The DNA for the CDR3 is TGCGCCAGCAGCTTGGGGGACAGCGGAAACACCATATATTTT. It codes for CASSLGDSGNTIYF. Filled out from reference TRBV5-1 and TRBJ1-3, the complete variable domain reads KAGVTQTPRYLIKTRGQQVTLSCSPISGHRSVSWYQQTPGQGLQFLFEYFSETQRNKGNFPGRFSGRQFSNSRSEMNVSTLELGDSALYLCASSLGDSGNTIYFGEGSWLTVV.

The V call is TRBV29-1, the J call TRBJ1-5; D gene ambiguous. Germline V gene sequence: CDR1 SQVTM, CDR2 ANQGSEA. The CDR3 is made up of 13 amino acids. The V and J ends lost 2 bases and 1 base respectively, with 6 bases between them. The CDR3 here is CSVETGSNQPQHF. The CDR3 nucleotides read TGCAGCGTTGAAACCGGGAGCAATCAGCCCCAGCATTTT.

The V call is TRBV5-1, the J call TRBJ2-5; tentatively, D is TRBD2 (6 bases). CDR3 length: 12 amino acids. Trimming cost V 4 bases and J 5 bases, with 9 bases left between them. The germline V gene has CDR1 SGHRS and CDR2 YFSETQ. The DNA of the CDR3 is TGCGCCAGCAGCCTGGAGGGGGAGACCCAGTACTTC. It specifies CASSLEGETQYF.

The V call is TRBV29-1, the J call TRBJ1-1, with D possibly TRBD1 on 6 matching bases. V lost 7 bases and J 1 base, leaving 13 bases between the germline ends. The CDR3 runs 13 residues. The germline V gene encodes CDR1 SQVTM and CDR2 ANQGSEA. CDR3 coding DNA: TGCAGCGCAGACAGGCCTGAGAACACTGAAGCTTTCTTT. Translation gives CSADRPENTEAFF.

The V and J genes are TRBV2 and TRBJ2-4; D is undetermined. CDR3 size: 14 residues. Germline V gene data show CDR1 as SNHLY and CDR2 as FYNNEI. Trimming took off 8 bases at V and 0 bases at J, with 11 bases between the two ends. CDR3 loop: CASGPIEAKNIQYF. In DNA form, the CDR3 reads TGTGCCAGCGGCCCGATTGAAGCCAAAAACATTCAGTACTTC.